These 23 T cell receptor beta chains were all obtained from the same sample, sequenced in a study of cytomegalovirus exposure and HLA in healthy donors. Both 60 Vbeta primers and 13 Jbeta primers went into the PCR. Libraries were prepared by immunoSEQ multiplex PCR; TCRdb keeps only in-frame clonotypes and omits some of them. This table holds 170,000 or so clones, 70% to 80% found once. Sequencing was done on a sample of PBMCs. These receptors all come from a woman aged 60 to 75 in good health and CMV-seropositive.

The chain couples TRBV7-9 to TRBJ2-7, with D possibly being TRBD2 (5 bases). Looked up from germline, CDR1 is SEHNR and CDR2 is FQNEAQ (reference sequence). CDR3 length equals 15 residues. Trimming stripped 0 bases from V and 0 bases from J, with 9 bases between. The CDR3 reads CASSLAKRYSYEQYF. The CDR3, as DNA: TGTGCCAGCAGCTTAGCGAAGCGGTACTCCTACGAGCAGTACTTC.

The chain joins TRBV28 to TRBJ2-7; tentatively, D is TRBD1 (6 bases). This CDR3 comprises 14 residues. Trimming cost V 5 bases and J 7 bases, with 18 bases left between them. Germline CDR1 is MDHEN and CDR2 is SYDVKM. DNA of the CDR3: TGTGCCAGCAGTATAAGACAGGCTTCGCGAGAGCAGTACTTC. Protein: CASSIRQASREQYF.

This clone was detected only a few times. The gene calls are TRBV7-6 and TRBJ2-1; 12 bases are a match to TRBD2. The trim removed 4 bases at V and 7 bases at J, leaving 2 bases unmatched. Per the germline V gene, CDR1 is SGHVS and CDR2 is FNYEAQ. The CDR3 is 14 amino acids. CDR3 in amino acids: CASSYGLAGNEQFF. The CDR3 DNA sequence: TGTGCCAGCAGCTATGGACTAGCGGGGAATGAGCAGTTCTTC.

The chain combines TRBV5-5 with TRBJ1-6, with D possibly matching TRBD1 (5 bases). The V end was cut by 0 bases, the J end by 7 bases, with 11 bases between. The germline V gene has CDR1 SGHKS and CDR2 YYEKEE (reference sequence). This CDR3 contains 15 residues. The CDR3 reads CASSLDRLSNSPLHF. CDR3 DNA: TGTGCCAGCAGCTTGGACAGGCTCTCCAATTCACCCCTCCACTTT.

This clone was observed a few times. The chain has TRBV18 and TRBJ1-2; 8 nucleotides align to TRBD1. Trimming took 0 bases from V and 5 from J; bases not matched to a gene: 5. Germline V lookup: CDR1 KGHSH, CDR2 LQKENI. The CDR3 consists of 15 residues. The CDR3 here is CASSPPQQGGYGYTF. The CDR3, as DNA: TGTGCCAGCTCACCACCGCAACAGGGGGGTTATGGCTACACCTTC.

The J gene is TRBJ2-2, the V gene TRBV11-3, with 9 positions matching TRBD1. Per the germline V gene, CDR1 is SGHNT and CDR2 is YENEEA. This CDR3 region has 15 residues. V shed 5 bases, J shed 3 bases, and the junction held 4 bases outside the gene matches. This CDR3 reads CASSPGQGHTGELFF. The DNA for the CDR3 is TGTGCCAGCAGCCCGGGACAGGGACACACCGGGGAGCTGTTTTTT.

DNA of the CDR3: TGTGCCACCAGACAGGGATTGGGCACCGGGGAGCTGTTTTTT. Its protein product is CATRQGLGTGELFF. The chain recombines TRBV15 with TRBJ2-2, with D possibly matching TRBD1 (6 bases). Germline V gives CDR1 LNHNV, CDR2 YYDKDF (reference sequence). V was pared by 6 bases and J by 4 bases, with 12 bases between. The CDR3 is made up of 14 amino acids.

This chain links TRBV4-2 with TRBJ2-7; 8 nucleotides match TRBD1. This CDR3 comprises 15 residues. After removal of 4 bases from V and 1 base from J, the junction contained 6 bases not matched to a gene. Per the germline V gene, CDR1 is LGHNA and CDR2 is YNFKEQ. The CDR3 DNA reads TGTGCCAGCAGCCCCCAGGGGGCGTCATCCTACGAGCAGTACTTC. It codes for CASSPQGASSYEQYF.

This chain uses TRBV6-5 with TRBJ2-7, with TRBD2 as a possible D gene (6 bases). V was shortened by 0 bases and J by 4 bases, with 13 bases between the two germline ends. Germline CDR1 MNHEY, CDR2 SVGAGI. This CDR3 comprises 15 residues. CDR3 sequence reads: CASSYSGQGGYEQYF. The CDR3 bases are TGTGCCAGCAGTTACTCCGGCCAGGGAGGTTACGAGCAGTACTTC.

The chain recombines TRBV28 with TRBJ1-5; the D gene is possibly TRBD1 (6 bases). Germline V gene sequence: CDR1 MDHEN, CDR2 SYDVKM. This CDR3 has 16 amino acids. V lost 7 bases to trimming and J lost 2 bases, with 18 bases between them. The CDR3 sequence: CASTLTQGSGNQPQHF. For the CDR3, the DNA is TGTGCCAGCACCCTAACCCAGGGGAGCGGCAATCAGCCCCAGCATTTT.

The rearrangement joins TRBV27 to TRBJ2-7; D is perhaps TRBD2 (5 bases). Looked up from germline, CDR1 is MNHEY and CDR2 is SMNVEV (reference sequence). The CDR3 has 16 amino acids. The V end lost 5 bases, the J end lost 0 bases, and 17 bases lay between the germline ends. Written as DNA, the CDR3 is TGTGCCAGCAGTCCCTCGGACGGGATAGACTCCTACGAGCAGTACTTC. It specifies CASSPSDGIDSYEQYF.

The chain carries TRBV18 and TRBJ2-7; D is undetermined. CDR1 and CDR2 from the germline V gene are KGHSH and LQKENI. This CDR3 comprises 12 residues. V was pared by 1 base and J by 4 bases, with 5 bases between. The CDR3 sequence is CASSPRRYEQYF. The CDR3, as DNA: TGTGCCAGCTCACCACGGAGATACGAGCAGTACTTC.

In DNA form, the CDR3 reads TGTGCCTGGAGTGTACCGGGGAGCAATCAGCCCCAGCATTTT. Protein: CAWSVPGSNQPQHF. The V gene is TRBV30, the J gene TRBJ1-5; D is uncertain. The V end lost 0 bases, the J end lost 1 base, and 7 bases lay between the germline ends. The V gene's germline CDR1 is GTSNPN and CDR2 SVGIG (reference sequence). CDR3 length: 14 amino acids.

The rearrangement links TRBV28 to TRBJ1-1; D gene ambiguous. V was trimmed by 2 bases and J by 1 base, leaving 5 bases between them. The germline CDR1 and CDR2 sequences are MDHEN and SYDVKM. This CDR3 is built from 13 residues. This CDR3 is CASSLEQNTEAFF. The CDR3 bases are TGTGCCAGCAGTTTAGAACAGAACACTGAAGCTTTCTTT.

This clone was observed a handful of times. J is TRBJ2-3 and V is TRBV5-4; D is perhaps TRBD1 (6 bases). Per germline, CDR1 SGHNT and CDR2 YYREEE (reference sequence). Trimming pared 0 bases from V and 3 bases from J, leaving 11 bases between. This CDR3 spans 15 amino acids. The CDR3, as DNA: TGTGCCAGCAGCTTGGTTGGCAGGGGTACAGATACGCAGTATTTT. It specifies CASSLVGRGTDTQYF.

CDR3 nucleotide sequence: TGTGCCAGCGGAAAAGCGGGAGGGCCTAACGAGCAGTACTTC. This encodes CASGKAGGPNEQYF. The chain joins TRBV27 to TRBJ2-7; 10 bases map to TRBD2. Germline CDR1 and CDR2: MNHEY and SMNVEV (reference sequence). CDR3 size: 14 residues. V lost 8 bases to trimming and J lost 5 bases; unmatched junction nucleotides: 9.

This clone was counted once. V is TRBV5-1 and J is TRBJ2-1; TRBD2 aligns across 9 bases. Germline CDR1 is SGHRS and CDR2 is YFSETQ. This CDR3 is 15 amino acids long. V trimming: 1 base; J trimming: 9 bases; junction bases outside the gene matches: 8. The CDR3 nucleotides read TGCGCCAGCAGCTTGAGCGCGGGAGGGCCGCTTGAGCAGTTCTTC. Protein product: CASSLSAGGPLEQFF. Full variable domain (missing parts from reference TRBV5-1 and TRBJ2-1): KAGVTQTPRYLIKTRGQQVTLSCSPISGHRSVSWYQQTPGQGLQFLFEYFSETQRNKGNFPGRFSGRQFSNSRSEMNVSTLELGDSALYLCASSLSAGGPLEQFFGPGTRLTVL.

This clone showed up just a few times. The V and J genes are TRBV2 and TRBJ2-1, with a weak D call TRBD2 (6 bases). Deletions cut 4 bases from V and 8 bases from J, with 15 bases between. Germline CDR1 SNHLY, CDR2 FYNNEI. This CDR3 is 14 amino acids long. The CDR3 coding sequence is TGTGCCAGCAGTGTCACGGGAGTAGGGGATGAGCAGTTCTTC. It translates to CASSVTGVGDEQFF.

This sequence joins TRBV28 and TRBJ1-5; no definite D call. V lost 3 bases and J lost 3, with 9 bases in between. CDR3 length: 14 amino acids. Germline lookup yields CDR1 MDHEN and CDR2 SYDVKM. The CDR3 spells CASSFWQNNQPQHF. The CDR3 bases are TGTGCCAGCAGTTTTTGGCAGAACAATCAGCCCCAGCATTTT.

The V call is TRBV10-3, the J call TRBJ2-1; D ambiguous. The germline CDR1 and CDR2 sequences are ENHRY and SYGVKD. V dropped 3 bases and J dropped 10 bases, with 13 bases sitting between them. The CDR3 loop spans 13 amino acids. CDR3 DNA: TGTGCCATCAGTGAATTCGGAGAGCGAGAGCAGTTCTTC. Its protein product is CAISEFGEREQFF.

The chain has TRBV10-1 and TRBJ2-2; 9 positions agree with TRBD2. Germline V lookup: CDR1 WNHNN, CDR2 SYGVQD (reference sequence). The CDR3 runs 15 residues. After removal of 11 bases from V and 5 bases from J, the junction contained 12 bases not matched to a gene. The CDR3 protein is CARHLRGRGTGELFF. CDR3 nucleotide sequence: TGCGCCCGACACTTGCGCGGGAGGGGGACCGGGGAGCTGTTTTTT.

The chain links TRBV5-5 to TRBJ1-3, with 8 bases matching TRBD1. V lost 0 bases, J lost 8 bases, and 10 bases stayed unmatched. From germline, CDR1 is SGHKS and CDR2 YYEKEE (reference sequence). The CDR3 has 16 amino acids. CDR3 nucleotide sequence: TGTGCCAGCAGCTTGGGAGGGACAGGCCGTTTAGACACCATATATTTT. Protein sequence: CASSLGGTGRLDTIYF. Together with reference TRBV5-5 and TRBJ1-3, the CDR3 gives the full variable domain: DAGVTQSPTHLIKTRGQQVTLRCSPISGHKSVSWYQQVLGQGPQFIFQYYEKEERGRGNFPDRFSARQFPNYSSELNVNALLLGDSALYLCASSLGGTGRLDTIYFGEGSWLTVV.

The V and J genes are TRBV6-6 and TRBJ2-7; 9 nucleotides line up with TRBD1. This CDR3 has 14 amino acids. With V trimmed by 11 bases and J by 3 bases, 11 bases remained unmatched. Per the germline V gene, CDR1 is MNHNY and CDR2 is SVGAGI (reference sequence). The CDR3, as DNA: TGTGCCTCACTATCCGGGACAGGGATCTACGAGCAGTACTTC. Translated, it gives CASLSGTGIYEQYF.